Following are 28 T cell receptor beta chains from one sample sequenced in a study of CXCR3-negative and CXCR3-positive naive CD8 T cells. The libraries of TRB cDNA were constructed through 5' RACE using UMI labels. TCRdb reanalyzed the 5' RACE reads, giving one entry per CDR3 protein sequence and no DNA. In total, the table holds over 100,000 distinct CDR3 sequences. The sample comprised naive CXCR3- CD8+ T cells from blood. Sample subset: CD45RO-CCR7+CD27+CD95- naive CD8+ T cells lacking CXCR3 (TNR3-). The origin of the receptors is a human donor in good health. Some clones in this sample may be carry-over from other donors' samples.

J is TRBJ2-7 and V is TRBV5-6; TCRdb indicates TRBD2, and absent DNA this call remains unverified. There are 14 residues in the CDR3. The germline gives CDR1 SGHDT, CDR2 YYEEEE. CDR3 in amino acids: CASSLEGGHSEQYF. Filled out from reference TRBV5-6 and TRBJ2-7, the complete variable domain reads DAGVTQSPTHLIKTRGQQVTLRCSPKSGHDTVSWYQQALGQGPQFIFQYYEEEERQRGNFPDRFSGHQFPNYSSELNVNALLLGDSALYLCASSLEGGHSEQYFGPGTRLTVT.

This chain uses TRBV19 with TRBJ2-7; the D gene TCRdb calls, TRBD1, cannot be checked with no DNA. This CDR3 has 13 residues. Germline V lookup: CDR1 LNHDA, CDR2 SQIVND (reference sequence). CDR3 sequence reads: CASSAIGQIEQYF.

The V gene is TRBV27, the J gene TRBJ2-1; TCRdb picks TRBD1, but there is no DNA to check that call. The CDR3 spans 12 residues. Germline V gives CDR1 MNHEY, CDR2 SMNVEV (reference sequence). CDR3 residues: CASSEGGLQQFF.

The CDR3 loop reads CASSPGLPGANVLTF. The chain recombines TRBV6-5 with TRBJ2-6; TCRdb's D call of TRBD2 is untestable without DNA. There are 15 residues in the CDR3. Per germline, CDR1 MNHEY and CDR2 SVGAGI.

The chain carries TRBV28 and TRBJ2-2; the D gene TCRdb calls, TRBD1, cannot be checked with no DNA. The CDR3 is 13 residues long. Looked up from germline, CDR1 is MDHEN and CDR2 is SYDVKM. CDR3 residues: CASEDGAAGELFF. Full variable domain (rest looked up from reference TRBV28 and TRBJ2-2): DVKVTQSSRYLVKRTGEKVFLECVQDMDHENMFWYRQDPGLGLRLIYFSYDVKMKEKGDIPEGYSVSREKKERFSLILESASTNQTSMYLCASEDGAAGELFFGEGSRLTVL.

V usage is TRBV24-1 and J usage is TRBJ2-2; the D call from TCRdb, TRBD2, cannot be confirmed without DNA. Germline CDR1 and CDR2: KGHDR and SFDVKD. The CDR3 has 17 amino acids. CDR3 loop: CATSDWTSGGLTGELFF.

The chain combines TRBV19 with TRBJ2-7; the D call from TCRdb, TRBD2, cannot be confirmed without DNA. The CDR3 covers 15 residues. CDR1 and CDR2 from the germline V gene are LNHDA and SQIVND (reference sequence). CDR3 region: CASSIEGLASYEQYF.

The J gene is TRBJ2-3, the V gene TRBV7-9; TCRdb's D call of TRBD1 is untestable without DNA. CDR1 SEHNR and CDR2 FQNEAQ come from the germline V gene (reference sequence). CDR3 length equals 14 residues. CDR3 region: CASSWDTSTDTQYF.

The genes are TRBV3-1 and TRBJ2-7; TCRdb's D call of TRBD2 is untestable without DNA. Germline CDR1 reads LGHDT; CDR2 reads YNNKEL (reference sequence). CDR3 length equals 14 residues. The CDR3 region is CASSPGTRTYEQYF.

V usage is TRBV29-1 and J usage is TRBJ2-3; TCRdb names TRBD2, which stays unverified in the absence of DNA. Germline CDR1 SQVTM, CDR2 ANQGSEA. The CDR3 runs to 14 residues. The chain's CDR3 is CSVETDLQPDTQYF.

The chain combines TRBV4-3 with TRBJ2-7; the D call of TRBD2 rests on TCRdb alone, since no DNA is present to check it. CDR3 length equals 15 residues. Germline lookup yields CDR1 LGHNA and CDR2 YSLEER. The CDR3 region is CASSLLPLSSYEQYF.

The chain joins TRBV7-2 to TRBJ1-2; the D call from TCRdb, TRBD1, cannot be confirmed without DNA. The CDR3 runs 14 residues. CDR1 SGHTA and CDR2 FQGNSA come from the germline V gene. CDR3: CASSLEDRGYGYTF. Filled out from reference TRBV7-2 and TRBJ1-2, the complete variable domain reads GAGVSQSPSNKVTEKGKDVELRCDPISGHTALYWYRQSLGQGLEFLIYFQGNSAPDKSGLPSDRFSAERTGGSVSTLTIQRTQQEDSAVYLCASSLEDRGYGYTFGSGTRLTVV.

This sequence joins TRBV7-9 and TRBJ2-1; TCRdb gives TRBD1 as the D gene, but with no DNA this cannot be confirmed. The CDR3 has 16 amino acids. Looked up from germline, CDR1 is SEHNR and CDR2 is FQNEAQ (reference sequence). CDR3 sequence: CASSSGPGQGISEQFF.

The rearrangement links TRBV6-5 to TRBJ2-7; absent DNA, TCRdb's TRBD2 call cannot be checked. This CDR3 has 14 residues. Germline V lookup: CDR1 MNHEY, CDR2 SVGAGI. The CDR3 loop is CASSYRGRVHEQYF.

The rearrangement uses TRBV10-3 and TRBJ2-7; TCRdb reports TRBD2, a call that lacks DNA to check it against. The CDR3 sequence is 13 residues long. The germline V gene has CDR1 ENHRY and CDR2 SYGVKD. CDR3 sequence: CAISESGGYEQYF.

The chain joins TRBV18 to TRBJ2-7. The CDR3 sequence is 14 residues long. Germline V CDR1 and CDR2: KGHSH, LQKENI. CDR3: CASSPPVRAYEQYF.

The chain uses TRBV28 and TRBJ2-5; TCRdb calls TRBD2, which cannot be checked without DNA. Germline CDR1 is MDHEN and CDR2 is SYDVKM. There are 14 residues in the CDR3. The CDR3 sequence: CASSRNTEVETQYF.

This rearrangement joins TRBV19 to TRBJ1-5; lacking DNA, the TRBD1 call made by TCRdb goes unchecked. This CDR3 has 13 residues. Per germline, CDR1 LNHDA and CDR2 SQIVND (reference sequence). The CDR3 loop is CASSPTGNQPQHF.

V usage is TRBV27 and J usage is TRBJ1-1. This CDR3 has 13 amino acids. Germline CDR1 and CDR2: MNHEY and SMNVEV (reference sequence). The CDR3: CASSLVGSPEAFF.

The gene calls are TRBV29-1 and TRBJ2-7; TCRdb returns TRBD1, unconfirmable since there is no DNA. The CDR3 totals 14 residues. The germline gives CDR1 SQVTM, CDR2 ANQGSEA. CDR3: CSVVAWTGIYEQYF.

The J gene is TRBJ2-3, the V gene TRBV28; the TRBD1 assignment by TCRdb is unverifiable without DNA. Germline assignment: CDR1 MDHEN and CDR2 SYDVKM. The CDR3 is made up of 16 amino acids. CDR3 sequence: CASSLSRDRGQDTQYF.

The chain employs TRBV3-1 and TRBJ2-1. From germline, CDR1 is LGHDT and CDR2 YNNKEL (reference sequence). This CDR3 comprises 16 residues. The CDR3 sequence is CASSQRWASPYNEQFF.

The chain couples TRBV9 to TRBJ1-1. This CDR3 region has 14 residues. Germline CDR1 and CDR2: SGDLS and YYNGEE. The CDR3 sequence: CASSVVGENTEAFF.

The rearrangement uses TRBV7-8 and TRBJ1-3; TCRdb indicates TRBD1, and absent DNA this call remains unverified. The CDR3 extends over 13 amino acids. From germline, CDR1 is SGHVS and CDR2 FQNEAQ. CDR3 loop: CAIAEGAGNTIYF.

The V and J genes are TRBV6-2 or TRBV6-3 and TRBJ2-7; TCRdb calls TRBD1, which cannot be checked without DNA. The CDR3 sequence is 15 residues long. From germline, CDR1 is MNHEY and CDR2 SVGEGT. The CDR3: CASSYYPGKAYEQYF.

The V gene is TRBV18, the J gene TRBJ2-5. This CDR3 has 12 residues. Germline lookup yields CDR1 KGHSH and CDR2 LQKENI. CDR3 sequence: CASSPPQETQYF.

The chain couples TRBV29-1 to TRBJ1-2; there is no DNA to check the TCRdb D call of TRBD1. Germline lookup yields CDR1 SQVTM and CDR2 ANQGSEA. This CDR3 has 15 amino acids. The CDR3 loop reads CSVERTGGALYGYTF.

The V gene is TRBV28, the J gene TRBJ2-7. CDR3 length: 15 residues. CDR1 is MDHEN and CDR2 is SYDVKM in the germline V gene. CDR3 in amino acids: CASSPRWGSSYEQYF.